This TCR beta chain was obtained from a study of control samples from healthy donors and cancer patients. The assay was immunoSEQ multiplex PCR, and TCRdb's table has in-frame clones only and misses some. The table shows some 200,000 clones, with 75% to 95% occurring only once. The CDR3 extends over 13 amino acids. The V and J ends lost 3 bases and 5 bases respectively, with 7 bases between them. The chain is built from TRBV12-3 or TRBV12-4 and TRBJ2-2; no reliable D call. Sequenced input: blood. The receptor was derived from a woman aged 25 to 39 in good health. The CDR3 region is CASSFGPTGELFF. The CDR3 DNA reads as TGTGCCAGCAGTTTCGGACCTACCGGGGAGCTGTTTTTT.